This T cell receptor (beta chain) was sequenced during a study of technical replicates of blood from several donors. Assay used: immunoSEQ multiplex PCR; TCRdb lists only in-frame clones, some missing. The table records fewer than 100,000 clones, approximately 94% of them present only once. Worth noting for this clone: At one end the junction does not follow the germline gene, possibly because of a read error.

The sample taken for sequencing was T cells isolated from PBMCs. This sequence originates from a human donor in good health.

DNA for the CDR3: TGTGCCAGCAGCTTATGGATTAGCGGGAGTGTGCAAGAGGCCCAGTACTTC. It is translated as CASSLWISGSVQEAQYF. This chain links TRBV11-2 with TRBJ2-5, with 9 bases fitting TRBD2. The CDR3 sequence is 17 residues long. From germline, CDR1 is SGHAT and CDR2 FQNNGV.